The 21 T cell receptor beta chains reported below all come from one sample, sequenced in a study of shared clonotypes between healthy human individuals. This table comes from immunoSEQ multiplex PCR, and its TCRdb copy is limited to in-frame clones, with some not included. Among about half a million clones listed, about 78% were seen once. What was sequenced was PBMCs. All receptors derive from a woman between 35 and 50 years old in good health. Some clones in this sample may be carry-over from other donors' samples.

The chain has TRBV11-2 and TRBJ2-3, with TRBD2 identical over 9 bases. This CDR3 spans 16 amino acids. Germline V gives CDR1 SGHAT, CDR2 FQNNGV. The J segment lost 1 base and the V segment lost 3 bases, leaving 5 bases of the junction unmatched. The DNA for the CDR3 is TGTGCCAGCAGCTTCAGGGCGGGAGGGGGCACAGATACGCAGTATTTT. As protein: CASSFRAGGGTDTQYF.

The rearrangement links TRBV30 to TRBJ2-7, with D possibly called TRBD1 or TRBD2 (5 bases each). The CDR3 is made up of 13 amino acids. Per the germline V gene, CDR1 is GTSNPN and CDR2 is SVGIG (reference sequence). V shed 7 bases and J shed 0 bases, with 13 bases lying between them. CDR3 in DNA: TGTGCCTCCGAGCCAGGGACCTCCTACGAGCAGTACTTC. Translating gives CASEPGTSYEQYF.

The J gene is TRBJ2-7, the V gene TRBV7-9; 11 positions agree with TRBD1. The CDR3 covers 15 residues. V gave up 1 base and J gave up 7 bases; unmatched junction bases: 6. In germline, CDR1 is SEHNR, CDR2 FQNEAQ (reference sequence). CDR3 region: CASSLDGTGGREQYF. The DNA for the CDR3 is TGTGCCAGCAGCTTAGACGGGACAGGGGGAAGGGAGCAGTACTTC.

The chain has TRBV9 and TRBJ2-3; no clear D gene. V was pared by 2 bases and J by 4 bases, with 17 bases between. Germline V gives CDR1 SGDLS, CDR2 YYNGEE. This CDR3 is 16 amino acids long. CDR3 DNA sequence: TGTGCCAGCAGCGTCTTAGCAGCCCCGACGGCAGATACGCAGTATTTT. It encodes CASSVLAAPTADTQYF.

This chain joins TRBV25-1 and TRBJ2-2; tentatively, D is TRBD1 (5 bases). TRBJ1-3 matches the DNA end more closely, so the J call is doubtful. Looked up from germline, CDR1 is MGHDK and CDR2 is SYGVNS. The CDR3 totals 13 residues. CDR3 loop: CASSEQGGNTIYF. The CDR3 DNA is TGTGCCAGCAGTGAACAGGGTGGAAACACCATATATTTT.

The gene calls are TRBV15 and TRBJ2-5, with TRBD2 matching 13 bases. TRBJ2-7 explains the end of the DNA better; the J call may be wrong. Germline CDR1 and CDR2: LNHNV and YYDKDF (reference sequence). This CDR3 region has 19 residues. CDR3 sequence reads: CATSRDVGGLAGVSYEQYF. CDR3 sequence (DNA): TGTGCCACCAGCAGAGATGTCGGAGGACTAGCGGGAGTTTCCTACGAGCAGTACTTC.

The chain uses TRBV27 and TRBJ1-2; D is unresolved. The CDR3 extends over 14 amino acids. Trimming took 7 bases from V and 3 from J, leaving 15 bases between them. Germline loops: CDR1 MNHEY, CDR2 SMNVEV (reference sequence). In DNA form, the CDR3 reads TGTGCCAGCACTAGAGCAGGTCGGGACTATGGCTACACCTTC. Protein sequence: CASTRAGRDYGYTF.

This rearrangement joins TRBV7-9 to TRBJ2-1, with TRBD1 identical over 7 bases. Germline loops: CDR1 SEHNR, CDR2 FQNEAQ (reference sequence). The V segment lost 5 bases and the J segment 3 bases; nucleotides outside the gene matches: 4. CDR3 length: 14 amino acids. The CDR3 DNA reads TGTGCCAGCAGCAGAGGACAGGTCTACAATGAGCAGTTCTTC. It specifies CASSRGQVYNEQFF.

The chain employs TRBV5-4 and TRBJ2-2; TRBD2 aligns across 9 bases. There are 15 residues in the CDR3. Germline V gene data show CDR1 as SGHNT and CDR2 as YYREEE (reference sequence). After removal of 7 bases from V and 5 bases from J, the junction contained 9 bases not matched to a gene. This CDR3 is CASQRSLAGTGELFF. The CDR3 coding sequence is TGTGCCAGCCAAAGATCCCTAGCGGGAACCGGGGAGCTGTTTTTT.

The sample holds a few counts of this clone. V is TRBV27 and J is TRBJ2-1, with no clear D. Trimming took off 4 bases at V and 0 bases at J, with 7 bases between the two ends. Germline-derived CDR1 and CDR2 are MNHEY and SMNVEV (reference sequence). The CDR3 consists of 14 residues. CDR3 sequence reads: CASSWVSSYNEQFF. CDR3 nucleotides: TGTGCCAGCAGTTGGGTTAGCTCCTACAATGAGCAGTTCTTC.

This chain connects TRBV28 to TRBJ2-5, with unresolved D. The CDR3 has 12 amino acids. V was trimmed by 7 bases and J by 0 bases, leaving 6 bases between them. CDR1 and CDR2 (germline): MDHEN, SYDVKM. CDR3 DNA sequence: TGTGCCAGCAAAACGTACCAAGAGACCCAGTACTTC. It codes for CASKTYQETQYF.

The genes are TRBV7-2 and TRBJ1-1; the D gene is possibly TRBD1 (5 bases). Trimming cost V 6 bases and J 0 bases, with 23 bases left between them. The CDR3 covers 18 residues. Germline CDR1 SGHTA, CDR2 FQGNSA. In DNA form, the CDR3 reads TGTGCCAGCAGGTACTCCGGGACTTCCTACCGGATGAACACTGAAGCTTTCTTT. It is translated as CASRYSGTSYRMNTEAFF.

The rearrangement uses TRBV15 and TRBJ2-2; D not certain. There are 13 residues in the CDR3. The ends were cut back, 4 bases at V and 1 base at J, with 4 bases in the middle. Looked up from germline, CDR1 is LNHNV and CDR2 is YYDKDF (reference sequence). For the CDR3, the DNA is TGTGCCACCAGCAAAGGGAACACCGGGGAGCTGTTTTTT. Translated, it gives CATSKGNTGELFF.

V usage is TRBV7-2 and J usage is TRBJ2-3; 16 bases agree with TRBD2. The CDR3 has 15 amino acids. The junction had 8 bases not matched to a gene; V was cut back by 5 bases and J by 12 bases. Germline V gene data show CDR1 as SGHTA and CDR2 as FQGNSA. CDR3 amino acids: CASSPEGTSGRGQYF. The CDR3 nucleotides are TGTGCCAGCAGCCCCGAAGGGACTAGCGGGAGGGGTCAGTATTTT.

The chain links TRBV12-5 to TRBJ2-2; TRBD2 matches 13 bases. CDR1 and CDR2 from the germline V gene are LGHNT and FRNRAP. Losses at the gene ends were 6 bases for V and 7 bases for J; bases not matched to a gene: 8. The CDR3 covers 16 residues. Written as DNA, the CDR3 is TGTGCTAGTGGCAATGGACTAGCGGGAGTTGACGGGGAGCTGTTTTTT. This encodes CASGNGLAGVDGELFF. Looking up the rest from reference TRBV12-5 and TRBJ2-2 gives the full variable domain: DARVTQTPRHKVTEMGQEVTMRCQPILGHNTVFWYRQTMMQGLELLAYFRNRAPLDDSGMPKDRFSAEMPDATLATLKIQPSEPRDSAVYFCASGNGLAGVDGELFFGEGSRLTVL.

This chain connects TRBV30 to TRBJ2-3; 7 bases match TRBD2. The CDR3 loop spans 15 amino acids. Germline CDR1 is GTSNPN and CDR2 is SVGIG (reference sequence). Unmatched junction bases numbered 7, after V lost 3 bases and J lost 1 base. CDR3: CAWSPGRGGTDTQYF. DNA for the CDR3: TGTGCCTGGAGCCCGGGGAGGGGTGGCACAGATACGCAGTATTTT.

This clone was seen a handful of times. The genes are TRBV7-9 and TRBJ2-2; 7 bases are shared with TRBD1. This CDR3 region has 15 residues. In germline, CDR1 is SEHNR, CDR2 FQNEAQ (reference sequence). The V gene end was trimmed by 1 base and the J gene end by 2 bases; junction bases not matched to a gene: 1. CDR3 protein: CASSLGDRNTGELFF. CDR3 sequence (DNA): TGTGCCAGCAGCTTAGGGGACAGAAACACCGGGGAGCTGTTTTTT.

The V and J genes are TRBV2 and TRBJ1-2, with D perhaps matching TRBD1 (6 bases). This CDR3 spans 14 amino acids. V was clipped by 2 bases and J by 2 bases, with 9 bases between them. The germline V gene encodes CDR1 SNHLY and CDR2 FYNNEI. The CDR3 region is CASSEQGRNYGYTF. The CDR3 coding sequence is TGTGCCAGCAGTGAACAGGGGAGGAACTATGGCTACACCTTC.

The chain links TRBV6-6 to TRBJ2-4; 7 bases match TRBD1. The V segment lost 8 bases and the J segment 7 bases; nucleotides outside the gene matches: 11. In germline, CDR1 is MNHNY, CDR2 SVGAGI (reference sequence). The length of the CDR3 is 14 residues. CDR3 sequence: CASGTTGWVNIQYF. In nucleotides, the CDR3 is TGTGCCAGCGGCACGACAGGGTGGGTGAACATTCAGTACTTC.

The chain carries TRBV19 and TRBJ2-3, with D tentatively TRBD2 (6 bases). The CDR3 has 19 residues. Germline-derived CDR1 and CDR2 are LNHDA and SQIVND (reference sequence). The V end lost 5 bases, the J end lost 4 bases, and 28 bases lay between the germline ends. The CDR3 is CASSGVPSRTSWEADTQYF. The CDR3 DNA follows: TGTGCCAGTAGTGGGGTCCCTTCCCGAACTAGCTGGGAGGCAGATACGCAGTATTTT.

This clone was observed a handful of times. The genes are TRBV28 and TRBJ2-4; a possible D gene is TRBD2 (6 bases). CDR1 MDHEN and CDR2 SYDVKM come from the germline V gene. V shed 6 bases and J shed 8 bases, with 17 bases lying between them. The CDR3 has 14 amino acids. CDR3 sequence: CASSRGDRGHIQYF. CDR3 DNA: TGTGCCAGCAGCCGCGGGGACCGGGGCCACATTCAGTACTTC.